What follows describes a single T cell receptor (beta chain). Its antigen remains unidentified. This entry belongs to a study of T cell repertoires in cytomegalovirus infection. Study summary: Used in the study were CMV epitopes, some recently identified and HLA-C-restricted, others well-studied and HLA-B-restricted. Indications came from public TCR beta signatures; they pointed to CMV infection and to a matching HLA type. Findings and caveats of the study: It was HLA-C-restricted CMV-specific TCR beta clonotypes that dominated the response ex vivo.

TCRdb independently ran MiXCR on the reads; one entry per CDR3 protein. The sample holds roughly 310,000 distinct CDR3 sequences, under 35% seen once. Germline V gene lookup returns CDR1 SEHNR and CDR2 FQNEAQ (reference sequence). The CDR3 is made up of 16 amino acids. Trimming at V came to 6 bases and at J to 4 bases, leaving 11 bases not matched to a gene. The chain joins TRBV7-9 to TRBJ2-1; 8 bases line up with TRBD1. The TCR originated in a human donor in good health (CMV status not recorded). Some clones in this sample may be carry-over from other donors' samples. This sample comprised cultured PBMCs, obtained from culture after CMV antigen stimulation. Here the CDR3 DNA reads TGTGCCAGCAGGCGGCTACGGACAGGGAGTTACAATGAGCAGTTCTTC. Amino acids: CASRRLRTGSYNEQFF. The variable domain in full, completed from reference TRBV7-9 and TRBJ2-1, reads DTGVSQNPRHKITKRGQNVTFRCDPISEHNRLYWYRQTLGQGPEFLTYFQNEAQLEKSRLLSDRFSAERPKGSFSTLEIQRTEQGDSAMYLCASRRLRTGSYNEQFFGPGTRLTVL.